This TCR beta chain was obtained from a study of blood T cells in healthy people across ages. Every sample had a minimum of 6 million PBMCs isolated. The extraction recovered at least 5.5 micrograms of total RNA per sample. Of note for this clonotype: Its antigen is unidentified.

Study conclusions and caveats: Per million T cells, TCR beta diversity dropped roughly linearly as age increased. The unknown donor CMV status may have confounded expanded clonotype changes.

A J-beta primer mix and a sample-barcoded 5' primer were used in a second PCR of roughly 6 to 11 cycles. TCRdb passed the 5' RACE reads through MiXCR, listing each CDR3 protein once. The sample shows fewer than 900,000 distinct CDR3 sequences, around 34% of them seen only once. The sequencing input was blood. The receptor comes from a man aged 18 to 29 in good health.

This chain's CDR3 is CATSPPQGTNTEAFF. Here the CDR3 DNA reads TGTGCCACCAGCCCCCCACAGGGGACGAACACTGAAGCTTTCTTT. The rearrangement joins TRBV15 to TRBJ1-1; 7 nucleotides align to TRBD1. Trimming at V came to 5 bases and at J to 1 base, leaving 7 bases not matched to a gene. The CDR3 loop spans 15 amino acids. CDR1 and CDR2 (germline): LNHNV, YYDKDF (reference sequence). Together with reference TRBV15 and TRBJ1-1, the CDR3 gives the full variable domain: DAMVIQNPRYQVTQFGKPVTLSCSQTLNHNVMYWYQQKSSQAPKLLFHYYDKDFNNEADTPDNFQSRRPNTSFCFLDIRSPGLGDTAMYLCATSPPQGTNTEAFFGQGTRLTVV.